This T cell receptor (beta chain) was captured in a study of vaccination and CD4 T cells after COVID-19. Study-wide context: Post-COVID samples had a sampling time that fell a median around 93 days after diagnosis (range 35 to 161). Post-vaccination specimens were collected at a median of around 72 days following dose two (range 14 to 241).

The CDR3 sequence is 15 residues long. V lost 0 bases and J lost 5, with 13 bases in between. Per the germline V gene, CDR1 is LNHDA and CDR2 is SQIVND (reference sequence). Positivity by PCR occurred from March to December 2020, a period that predated US Alpha, Beta and Delta variants. Study findings and constraints: Post-vaccination, and not before, a median approximately 89% of reactive clones appeared in convalescent patients.

Turning to this clonotype: The antigen remains unidentified.

TCRdb reprocessed the PCR reads with MiXCR, giving one entry per CDR3 protein. The table has some 15,000 distinct CDR3 sequences, about 70% seen once. The clonotype comes from a human donor who had recovered from COVID-19. Sample: CD4+ T cells from blood, taken after SARS-CoV-2 vaccination. This rearrangement joins TRBV19 to TRBJ2-5; no definite D call. The CDR3: CASSIDPEMGETQYF. CDR3 bases: TGTGCCAGTAGTATAGATCCGGAGATGGGGGAGACCCAGTACTTC.